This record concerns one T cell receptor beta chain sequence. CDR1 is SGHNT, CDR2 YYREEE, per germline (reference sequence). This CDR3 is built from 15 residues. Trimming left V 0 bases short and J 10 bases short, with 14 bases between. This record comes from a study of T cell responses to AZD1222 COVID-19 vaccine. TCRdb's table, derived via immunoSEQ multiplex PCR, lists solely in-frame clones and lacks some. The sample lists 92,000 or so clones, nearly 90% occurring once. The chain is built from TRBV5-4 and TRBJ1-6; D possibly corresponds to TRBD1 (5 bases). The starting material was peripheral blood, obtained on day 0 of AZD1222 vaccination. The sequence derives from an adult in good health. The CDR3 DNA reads TGTGCCAGCAGCTTGGCGGGACCGATTAAGTCACCCCTCCACTTT. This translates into CASSLAGPIKSPLHF.